This TCR beta chain was documented in a study of T cells in Graves' hyperthyroidism and ophthalmopathy. Findings and caveats of the study: Peripheral blood also featured most of the thyroid clonotypes expanded above 0.001.

Trimming took 0 bases from V and 4 from J, leaving 15 bases between them. The CDR3 loop spans 17 amino acids. The germline CDR1 and CDR2 sequences are LNHNV and YYDKDF (reference sequence). As for this clonotype: No antigen is known for it.

RNA transcripts yielded amplified TCR beta CDR3 regions. The primer set for the first-round RT-PCR of the TCR CDR3 was HTBI. TCRdb called the multiplex PCR reads again in MiXCR, with one record for every CDR3 protein. Among 450,000 to 700,000 distinct CDR3 sequences, under 60% were seen once, and the ten largest hold 15% to 20%. Exclusion of a patient resulted from uncontrolled infection, other autoimmune disease, pregnancy or lactation. Orbital computed tomography and thyroid ultrasound, together with serum TRAb and thyroxine and clinical symptoms, were used for diagnoses. This clonotype was sampled from an adult woman with Graves' disease, either hyperthyroidism or ophthalmopathy (not recorded which). The chain combines TRBV15 with TRBJ2-2; TRBD1 might be the D (5 bases). Input material: peripheral blood or thyroid tissue (not recorded which). The CDR3 DNA reads as TGTGCCACCAGCAGAGATCTTACAGGACGGGTCACCGGGGAGCTGTTTTTT. Translated, it gives CATSRDLTGRVTGELFF.